This T cell receptor (beta chain) was captured by sequencing in a study of T cell responses to AZD1222 COVID-19 vaccine. The CDR3 has 15 amino acids. Germline assignment: CDR1 MNHEY and CDR2 SMNVEV (reference sequence). Trimming removed 7 bases at V and 0 bases at J, with 10 bases between. The assay was immunoSEQ multiplex PCR, and TCRdb's table has in-frame clones only and misses some. Among about 110,000 clones, roughly nine tenths were seen once, and the ten largest hold roughly 5%. The specimen was peripheral blood, collected 28 days after the second AZD1222 dose. The gene calls are TRBV27 and TRBJ1-6; D gene unclear. The clonotype comes from an adult who received the AZD1222 COVID-19 vaccine. The CDR3 DNA follows: TGTGCCAGCAATCCCTTGAGCTCCTATAATTCACCCCTCCACTTT. Protein sequence: CASNPLSSYNSPLHF.